The 18 T cell receptor beta chains listed next were all sequenced from one sample in a study of blood T cell repertoires in COVID-19 (dated by TCRdb to 2020 to 2022). The library came from the immunoSEQ multiplex PCR assay. TCRdb's version of the immuneACCESS table is confined to in-frame rearrangements and falls short of the full clone set. An unresolved V gene accounts for under half of the shortfall where checked; the remainder is of unknown origin. The table for this sample lists some 88,000 clones; 75% to 85% of them were counted only once. The ten biggest clones cover 20% to 25% of the sample. The sample comprised peripheral blood. The receptors shown here come from a human donor in a cohort sampled during active COVID-19.

The chain joins TRBV2 to TRBJ1-4; D not certain. Germline CDR1 is SNHLY and CDR2 is FYNNEI. The CDR3 is 14 residues long. With 7 bases removed from V and 8 bases from J, the gap between germline ends came to 17 bases. This CDR3 is CASKRGGFGEKLFF. For the CDR3, the DNA is TGTGCCAGCAAACGAGGAGGCTTCGGAGAAAAACTGTTTTTT.

This clone was recorded once. This chain uses TRBV6-2 or TRBV6-3 with TRBJ2-7; perhaps TRBD1 as D (5 bases). V lost 6 bases and J lost 5, with 20 bases in between. CDR3 size: 15 residues. Germline V gene sequence: CDR1 MNHEY, CDR2 SVGEGT. CDR3 in amino acids: CASSLNGHTTDEQYF. The DNA for the CDR3 is TGTGCCAGCAGCCTTAACGGACATACGACTGACGAGCAGTACTTC.

The chain joins TRBV28 to TRBJ2-7; TRBD1 agrees at 7 bases. Germline V gene data show CDR1 as MDHEN and CDR2 as SYDVKM. The CDR3 totals 14 residues. The trim removed 5 bases at V and 1 base at J, leaving 5 bases unmatched. CDR3 amino acids: CASSQPGQSYEQYF. In DNA form, the CDR3 reads TGTGCCAGCAGTCAGCCGGGACAGTCCTACGAGCAGTACTTC.

This chain uses TRBV23-1 with TRBJ2-5; 8 bases agree with TRBD2. TRBV23-1 is sorted into the ORF group, with uncertain function. This CDR3 is built from 13 residues. Germline trimming cut 9 bases from V and 3 bases from J; bases unmatched to any gene: 6. The DNA for the CDR3 is TGCGCCAGTCGGGGGGGACTAGAAGAGACCCAGTACTTC. This sequence encodes CASRGGLEETQYF.

The gene calls are TRBV5-1 and TRBJ2-1; D might be TRBD2 (6 bases). CDR3 size: 13 residues. Trimming shortened V by 0 bases and J by 10 bases, and 11 bases separated the two germline ends. Germline-derived CDR1 and CDR2 are SGHRS and YFSETQ. This CDR3 reads CASSLGLGREQFF. For the CDR3, the DNA is TGCGCCAGCAGCTTGGGACTAGGAAGGGAGCAGTTCTTC.

This rearrangement joins TRBV13 to TRBJ1-6, with 8 positions matching TRBD1. The V and J ends lost 3 bases and 10 bases, in that order; junction bases with no gene match: 8. The germline gives CDR1 PRHDT, CDR2 FYEKMQ (reference sequence). The CDR3 runs to 15 residues. CDR3: CASSFVRGRRSPLHF. The CDR3 DNA follows: TGTGCCAGCAGCTTTGTCAGGGGGCGTCGGTCACCCCTCCACTTT.

The V and J genes are TRBV5-1 and TRBJ2-7; TRBD1 matches at 10 bases. V shed 0 bases and J 3 bases; nucleotides not matched to a gene: 3. Per germline, CDR1 SGHRS and CDR2 YFSETQ. The CDR3 covers 15 residues. The CDR3 loop reads CASSLAGTGDYEQYF. DNA for the CDR3: TGCGCCAGCAGCTTGGCCGGGACAGGGGACTACGAGCAGTACTTC.

V gene TRBV5-1 combines with J gene TRBJ2-6; 8 bases match TRBD1. V shed 4 bases, J shed 0 bases, and the junction held 9 bases outside the gene matches. Germline-derived CDR1 and CDR2 are SGHRS and YFSETQ. This CDR3 has 18 residues. In nucleotides, the CDR3 is TGCGCCAGCAGCCCTAGGGGGACAGGACTCTCTGGGGCCAACGTCCTGACTTTC. It encodes CASSPRGTGLSGANVLTF.

V gene TRBV6-5 combines with J gene TRBJ2-7, with TRBD2 as a possible D gene (6 bases). Trimming pared 7 bases from V and 0 bases from J, leaving 13 bases between. CDR3 length equals 14 residues. The germline CDR1 and CDR2 sequences are MNHEY and SVGAGI. The DNA of the CDR3 is TGTGCCAGCACTGGGAGGCAGAGCTCCTACGAGCAGTACTTC. Encoded protein: CASTGRQSSYEQYF.

This clone has just a few counts. The chain is built from TRBV3-1 (or the pseudogene TRBV3-2) and TRBJ2-6; D unresolved. Germline CDR1 is LGHDT and CDR2 is YNNKEL (reference sequence). The CDR3 totals 14 residues. V shed 3 bases and J shed 2 bases, with 5 bases lying between them. In nucleotides, the CDR3 is TGTGCCAGCAGCCAGGCCGCTGGGGCCAACGTCCTGACTTTC. Translating gives CASSQAAGANVLTF.

The chain combines TRBV29-1 with TRBJ1-2; D uncertain. In germline, CDR1 is SQVTM, CDR2 ANQGSEA. The CDR3 loop spans 13 amino acids. Trimming removed 2 bases at V and 7 bases at J, with 14 bases between. CDR3 bases: TGCAGCGTTGAATTGTCGCCAAGCGGTGGCTACACCTTC. This translates into CSVELSPSGGYTF.

This sequence joins TRBV27 and TRBJ1-5; tentative D call: TRBD1 (6 bases). From germline, CDR1 is MNHEY and CDR2 SMNVEV (reference sequence). The V and J ends lost 7 bases and 0 bases respectively, with 16 bases between them. The CDR3 extends over 16 amino acids. This CDR3 is CASKRGGEYSNQPQHF. The CDR3 DNA sequence: TGTGCCAGCAAGAGAGGGGGAGAATATAGCAATCAGCCCCAGCATTTT.

The rearrangement joins TRBV5-8 to TRBJ2-6, with D hard to call. This CDR3 is built from 16 residues. Trimming took off 0 bases at V and 0 bases at J, with 7 bases between the two ends. Germline CDR1 reads SGHTS; CDR2 reads YDEGEE. The CDR3 spells CASSLATASGANVLTF. The CDR3 DNA is TGTGCCAGCAGCTTGGCCACAGCCTCTGGGGCCAACGTCCTGACTTTC.

The V and J genes are TRBV5-1 and TRBJ2-7, with D possibly being TRBD1 (6 bases). V was cut by 4 bases and J by 0 bases, with 14 bases left in between. CDR1 is SGHRS and CDR2 is YFSETQ in the germline V gene. The CDR3 sequence is 15 residues long. CDR3 protein: CASSTLGDNSYEQYF. The CDR3 coding sequence is TGCGCCAGCAGCACCCTTGGGGACAACTCCTACGAGCAGTACTTC.

This clone appeared once. The chain uses TRBV7-8 and TRBJ2-1, with a possible D match to TRBD2 (5 bases). From germline, CDR1 is SGHVS and CDR2 FQNEAQ. Trimming stripped 1 base from V and 8 bases from J, with 18 bases between. The CDR3 sequence is 16 residues long. In DNA form, the CDR3 reads TGTGCCAGCAGCTTAGTTTTTACCCTTGAGGGCGATGAGCAGTTCTTC. Encoded protein: CASSLVFTLEGDEQFF.

This chain connects TRBV5-1 to TRBJ2-2; D gene unclear. From germline, CDR1 is SGHRS and CDR2 YFSETQ. The CDR3 totals 14 residues. V was cut by 5 bases and J by 1 base, with 9 bases left in between. DNA for the CDR3: TGCGCCAGCAGTGTAGAAAAGAACACCGGGGAGCTGTTTTTT. Residues: CASSVEKNTGELFF.

The V call is TRBV7-2, the J call TRBJ1-4; 7 bases are shared with TRBD1. Germline CDR1 is SGHTA and CDR2 is FQGNSA. V trimming: 5 bases; J trimming: 7 bases; junction bases outside the gene matches: 10. There are 15 residues in the CDR3. The CDR3 DNA is TGTGCCAGCAGCATAAGACAGGGATTTGGTGAAAAACTGTTTTTT. It encodes CASSIRQGFGEKLFF. Full variable domain (rest looked up from reference TRBV7-2 and TRBJ1-4): GAGVSQSPSNKVTEKGKDVELRCDPISGHTALYWYRQSLGQGLEFLIYFQGNSAPDKSGLPSDRFSAERTGGSVSTLTIQRTQQEDSAVYLCASSIRQGFGEKLFFGSGTQLSVL.

The rearrangement links TRBV15 to TRBJ2-3, with D perhaps TRBD1 (8 bases). The germline V and J ends were trimmed by 0 bases and 1 base, with 14 bases remaining between them. This CDR3 has 17 residues. Germline values: CDR1 LNHNV, CDR2 YYDKDF (reference sequence). CDR3 sequence (DNA): TGTGCCACCAGCAGAGATCCCACAGGGGGGGGCACAGATACGCAGTATTTT. Translation: CATSRDPTGGGTDTQYF.